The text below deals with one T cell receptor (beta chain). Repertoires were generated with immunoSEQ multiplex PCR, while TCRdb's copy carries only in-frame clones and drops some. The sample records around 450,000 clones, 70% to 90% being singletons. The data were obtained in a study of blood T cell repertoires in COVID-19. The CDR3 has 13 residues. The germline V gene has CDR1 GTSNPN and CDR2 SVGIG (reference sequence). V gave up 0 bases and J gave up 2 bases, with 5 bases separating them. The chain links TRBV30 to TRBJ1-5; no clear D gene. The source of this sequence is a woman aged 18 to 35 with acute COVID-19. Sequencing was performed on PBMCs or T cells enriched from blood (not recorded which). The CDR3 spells CAWSVAGNQPQHF. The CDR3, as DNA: TGTGCCTGGAGTGTGGCAGGCAATCAGCCCCAGCATTTT.